The T cell receptor beta chain under discussion was sequenced for a study of blood T cell repertoires in COVID-19. Study-level background: Sample material is recorded as cDNA or gDNA derived from T cells, B-cell-depleted T cells, or PBMCs.

In the authors' methods: Nucleated cell number was recorded as an estimate derived from reference gene primer amplification. The repertoire was sequenced with immunoSEQ multiplex PCR; TCRdb's copy has only in-frame clones and lacks some. The DNA gave D and trimming, while V, J and clone size come from that table. The sample lists around 140,000 clones, about 87% occurring once. The CDR3 is made up of 13 amino acids. The ends were cut back, 5 bases at V and 4 bases at J, with 11 bases in the middle. The rearrangement uses TRBV12-3 or TRBV12-4 and TRBJ1-2; D ambiguous. The clonotype originates from a man aged 55 to 69 with active or convalescent COVID-19. Sequencing input: peripheral blood. CDR3 bases: TGTGCCAGCAGTCTACAGTGGGCCTATGGCTACACCTTC. Protein sequence: CASSLQWAYGYTF.